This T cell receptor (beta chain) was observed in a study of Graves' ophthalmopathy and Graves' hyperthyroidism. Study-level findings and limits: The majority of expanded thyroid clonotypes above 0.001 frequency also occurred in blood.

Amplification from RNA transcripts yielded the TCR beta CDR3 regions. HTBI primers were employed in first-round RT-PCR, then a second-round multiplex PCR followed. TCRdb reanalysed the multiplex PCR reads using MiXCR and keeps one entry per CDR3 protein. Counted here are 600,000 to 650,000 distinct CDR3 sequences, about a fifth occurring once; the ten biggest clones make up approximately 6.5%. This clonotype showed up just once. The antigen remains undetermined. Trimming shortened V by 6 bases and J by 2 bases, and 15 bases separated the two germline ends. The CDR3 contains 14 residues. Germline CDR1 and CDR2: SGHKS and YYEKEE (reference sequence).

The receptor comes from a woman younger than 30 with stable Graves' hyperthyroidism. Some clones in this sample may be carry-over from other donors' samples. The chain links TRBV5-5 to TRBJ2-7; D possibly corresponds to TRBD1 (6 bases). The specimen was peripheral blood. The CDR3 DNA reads TGTGCCAGCATCGGACAGATTGGGGCCTACGAGCAGTACTTC. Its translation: CASIGQIGAYEQYF.